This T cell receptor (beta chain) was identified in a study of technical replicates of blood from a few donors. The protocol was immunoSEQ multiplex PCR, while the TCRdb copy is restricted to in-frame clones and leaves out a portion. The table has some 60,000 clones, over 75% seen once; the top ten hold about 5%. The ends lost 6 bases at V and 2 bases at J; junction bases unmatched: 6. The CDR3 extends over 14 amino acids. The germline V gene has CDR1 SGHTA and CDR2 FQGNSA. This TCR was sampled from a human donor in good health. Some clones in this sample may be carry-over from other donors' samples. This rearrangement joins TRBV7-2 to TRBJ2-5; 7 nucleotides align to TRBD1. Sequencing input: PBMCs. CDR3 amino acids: CASRTTGKQETQYF. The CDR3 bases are TGTGCCAGCAGGACGACAGGGAAACAAGAGACCCAGTACTTC.